This section outlines one TCR beta chain sequence together with its context. Primers for the PCR totalled 60 Vbeta and 13 Jbeta. Sequenced by immunoSEQ multiplex PCR; TCRdb stores in-frame clones only, minus some. The table shows fewer than 300,000 clones, with about 80% occurring only once. This sample was taken from a study of cytomegalovirus exposure and HLA in healthy donors. Study context: As an earlier analysis found, roughly 170 million T cells yielded about 120 million unique TCR beta sequences.

The CDR3 is 15 amino acids. Per the germline V gene, CDR1 is MDHEN and CDR2 is SYDVKM. The junction had 8 bases not matched to a gene; V was cut back by 4 bases and J by 6 bases. Sequenced material: PBMCs. The V call is TRBV28, the J call TRBJ1-4; the match to TRBD1 covers 7 bases. The sequence was collected from a girl aged 2 to 9 in good health and CMV-seronegative. CDR3 protein: CASSSIQGTYEKLFF. As DNA, the CDR3 is TGTGCCAGCAGTTCAATACAGGGGACCTATGAAAAACTGTTTTTT. The entire variable domain, with the rest obtained from reference TRBV28 and TRBJ1-4, is as follows: DVKVTQSSRYLVKRTGEKVFLECVQDMDHENMFWYRQDPGLGLRLIYFSYDVKMKEKGDIPEGYSVSREKKERFSLILESASTNQTSMYLCASSSIQGTYEKLFFGSGTQLSVL.